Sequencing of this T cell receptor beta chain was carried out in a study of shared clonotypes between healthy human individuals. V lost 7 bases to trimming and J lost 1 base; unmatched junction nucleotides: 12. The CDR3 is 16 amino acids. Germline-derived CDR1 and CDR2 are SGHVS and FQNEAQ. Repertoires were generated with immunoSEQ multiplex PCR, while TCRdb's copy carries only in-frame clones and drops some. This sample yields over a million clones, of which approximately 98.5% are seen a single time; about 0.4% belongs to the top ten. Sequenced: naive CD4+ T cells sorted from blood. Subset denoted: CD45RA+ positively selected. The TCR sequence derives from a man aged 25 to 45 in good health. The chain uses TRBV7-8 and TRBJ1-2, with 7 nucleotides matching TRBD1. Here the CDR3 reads CASTPQGGEFNYGYTF. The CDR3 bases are TGTGCCAGCACCCCCCAGGGGGGCGAGTTTAACTATGGCTACACCTTC.